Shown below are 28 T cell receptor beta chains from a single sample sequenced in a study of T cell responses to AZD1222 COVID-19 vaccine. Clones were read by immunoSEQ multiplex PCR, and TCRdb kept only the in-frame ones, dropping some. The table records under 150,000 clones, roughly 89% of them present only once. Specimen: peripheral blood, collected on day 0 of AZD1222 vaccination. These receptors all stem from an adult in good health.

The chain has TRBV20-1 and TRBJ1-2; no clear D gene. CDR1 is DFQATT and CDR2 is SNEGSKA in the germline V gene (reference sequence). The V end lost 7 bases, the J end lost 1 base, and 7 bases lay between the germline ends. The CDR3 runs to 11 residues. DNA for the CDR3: TGCAGTGTGGGAAGTAACTATGGCTACACCTTC. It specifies CSVGSNYGYTF.

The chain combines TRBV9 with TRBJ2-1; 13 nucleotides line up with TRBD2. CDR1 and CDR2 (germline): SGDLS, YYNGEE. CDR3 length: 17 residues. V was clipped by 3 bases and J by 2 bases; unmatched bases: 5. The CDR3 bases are TGTGCCAGCAGCGGCGGGACTAGCGGGAATCCCTACAATGAGCAGTTCTTC. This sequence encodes CASSGGTSGNPYNEQFF.

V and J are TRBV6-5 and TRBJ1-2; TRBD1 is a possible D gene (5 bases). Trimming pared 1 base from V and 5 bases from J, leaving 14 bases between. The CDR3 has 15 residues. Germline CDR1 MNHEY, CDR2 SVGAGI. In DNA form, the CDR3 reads TGTGCCAGCAGTTACTTCGCGGCAGGACAATATGGCTACACCTTC. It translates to CASSYFAAGQYGYTF.

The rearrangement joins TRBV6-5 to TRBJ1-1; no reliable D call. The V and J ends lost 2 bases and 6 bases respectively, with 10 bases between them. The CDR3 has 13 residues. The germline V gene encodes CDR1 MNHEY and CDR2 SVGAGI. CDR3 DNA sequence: TGTGCCAGCAGTTACCTAAGCCAGTCTGAAGCTTTCTTT. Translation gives CASSYLSQSEAFF.

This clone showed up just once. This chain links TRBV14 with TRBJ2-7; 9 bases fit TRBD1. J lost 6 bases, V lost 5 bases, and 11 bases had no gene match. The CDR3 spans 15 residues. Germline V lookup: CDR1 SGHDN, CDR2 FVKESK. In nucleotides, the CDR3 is TGTGCCAGCAGCGAATACCGGGACAGGGTAAGCGAGCAGTACTTC. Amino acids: CASSEYRDRVSEQYF.

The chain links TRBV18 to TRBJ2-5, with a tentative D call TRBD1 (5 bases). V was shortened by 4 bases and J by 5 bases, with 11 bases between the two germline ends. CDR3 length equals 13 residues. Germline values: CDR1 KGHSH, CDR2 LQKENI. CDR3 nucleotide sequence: TGTGCCAGCTCACAGGGATCAGGGGAGACCCAGTACTTC. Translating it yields CASSQGSGETQYF.

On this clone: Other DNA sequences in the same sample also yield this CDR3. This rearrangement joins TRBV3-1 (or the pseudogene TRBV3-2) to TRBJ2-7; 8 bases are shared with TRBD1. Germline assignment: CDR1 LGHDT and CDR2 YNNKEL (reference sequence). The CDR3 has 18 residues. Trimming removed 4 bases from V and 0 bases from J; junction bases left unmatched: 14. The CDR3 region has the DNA TGTGCCAGCAGCCCCCCCGCAGGGGGCGTCCAGAGCTCCTACGAGCAGTACTTC. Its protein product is CASSPPAGGVQSSYEQYF.

The chain's CDR3 is CASSLDFGGRNGYTF. CDR3 nucleotide sequence: TGTGCCAGCAGCTTAGATTTCGGGGGGCGCAACGGCTACACCTTC. The gene calls are TRBV11-2 and TRBJ1-2; TRBD1 might be the D (6 bases). The CDR3 has 15 residues. V was cut by 0 bases and J by 8 bases, with 16 bases left in between. CDR1 and CDR2 from the germline V gene are SGHAT and FQNNGV.

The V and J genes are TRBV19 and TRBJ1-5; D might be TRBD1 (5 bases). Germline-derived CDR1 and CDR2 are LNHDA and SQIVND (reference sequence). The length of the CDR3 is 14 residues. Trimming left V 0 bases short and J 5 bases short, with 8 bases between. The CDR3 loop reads CASSIDWGDQPQHF. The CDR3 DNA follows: TGTGCCAGTAGTATAGACTGGGGGGATCAGCCCCAGCATTTT. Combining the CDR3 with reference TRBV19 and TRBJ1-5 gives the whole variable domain DGGITQSPKYLFRKEGQNVTLSCEQNLNHDAMYWYRQDPGQGLRLIYYSQIVNDFQKGDIAEGYSVSREKKESFPLTVTSAQKNPTAFYLCASSIDWGDQPQHFGDGTRLSIL.

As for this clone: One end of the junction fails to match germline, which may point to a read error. The CDR3 here is CASSLDSLNTEAFF. CDR3 nucleotides: TGTGCCAGCAGTTTGGACAGCTTGAACACTGAAGCTTTCTTT. This chain uses TRBV5-4 with TRBJ1-1; a possible D gene is TRBD1 (6 bases). Germline CDR1 reads SGHNT; CDR2 reads YYREEE (reference sequence). CDR3 size: 14 residues. Full variable domain (outside the CDR3, taken from reference TRBV5-4 and TRBJ1-1): ETGVTQSPTHLIKTRGQQVTLRCSSQSGHNTVSWYQQALGQGPQFIFQYYREEENGRGNFPPRFSGLQFPNYSSELNVNALELDDSALYLCASSLDSLNTEAFFGQGTRLTVV.

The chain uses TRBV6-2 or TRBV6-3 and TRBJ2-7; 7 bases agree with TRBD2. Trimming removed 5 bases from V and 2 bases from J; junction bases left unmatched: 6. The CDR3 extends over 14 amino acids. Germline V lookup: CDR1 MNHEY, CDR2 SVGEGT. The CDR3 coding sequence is TGTGCCAGCAGTCTTAGCGGGCGGACCTACGAGCAGTACTTC. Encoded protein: CASSLSGRTYEQYF.

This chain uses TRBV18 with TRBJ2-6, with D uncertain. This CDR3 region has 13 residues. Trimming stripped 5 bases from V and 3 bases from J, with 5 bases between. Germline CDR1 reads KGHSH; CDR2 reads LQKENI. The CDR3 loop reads CASSGSGANVLTF. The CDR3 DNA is TGTGCCAGCTCAGGAAGTGGGGCCAACGTCCTGACTTTC.

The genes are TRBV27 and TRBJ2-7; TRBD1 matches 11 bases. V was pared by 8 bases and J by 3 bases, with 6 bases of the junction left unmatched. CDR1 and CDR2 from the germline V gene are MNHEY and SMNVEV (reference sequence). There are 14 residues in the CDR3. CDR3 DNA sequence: TGTGCCAGCCGAGGGACAGGGGGGAACTACGAGCAGTACTTC. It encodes CASRGTGGNYEQYF.

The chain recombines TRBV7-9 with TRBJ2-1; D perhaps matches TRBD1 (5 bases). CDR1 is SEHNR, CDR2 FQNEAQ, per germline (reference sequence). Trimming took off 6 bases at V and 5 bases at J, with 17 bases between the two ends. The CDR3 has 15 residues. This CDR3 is CASRRPNRLDNEQFF. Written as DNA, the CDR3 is TGTGCCAGCAGACGGCCCAACAGGTTGGACAATGAGCAGTTCTTC.

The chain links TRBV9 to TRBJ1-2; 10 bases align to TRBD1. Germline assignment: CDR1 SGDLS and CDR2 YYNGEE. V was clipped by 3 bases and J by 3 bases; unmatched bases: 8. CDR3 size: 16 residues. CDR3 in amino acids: CASSDPGQGTHYGYTF. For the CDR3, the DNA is TGTGCCAGCAGCGATCCGGGACAGGGGACCCACTATGGCTACACCTTC.

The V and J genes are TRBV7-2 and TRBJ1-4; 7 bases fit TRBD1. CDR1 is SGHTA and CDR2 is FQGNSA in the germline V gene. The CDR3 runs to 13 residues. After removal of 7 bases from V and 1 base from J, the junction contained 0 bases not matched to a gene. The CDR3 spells CASNRGTNEKLFF. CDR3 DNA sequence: TGTGCCAGCAACAGGGGAACTAATGAAAAACTGTTTTTT.

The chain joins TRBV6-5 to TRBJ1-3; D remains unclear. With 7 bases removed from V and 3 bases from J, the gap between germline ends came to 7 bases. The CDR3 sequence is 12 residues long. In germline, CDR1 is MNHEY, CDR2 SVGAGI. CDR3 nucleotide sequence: TGTGCCAGCAATCCAAGTGGAAACACCATATATTTT. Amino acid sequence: CASNPSGNTIYF.

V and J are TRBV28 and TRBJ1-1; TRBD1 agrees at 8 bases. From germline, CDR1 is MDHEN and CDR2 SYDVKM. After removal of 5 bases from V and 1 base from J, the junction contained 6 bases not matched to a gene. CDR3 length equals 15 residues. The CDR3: CASSPGTGSNTEAFF. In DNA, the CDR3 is TGTGCCAGCAGTCCCGGGACAGGTTCGAACACTGAAGCTTTCTTT.

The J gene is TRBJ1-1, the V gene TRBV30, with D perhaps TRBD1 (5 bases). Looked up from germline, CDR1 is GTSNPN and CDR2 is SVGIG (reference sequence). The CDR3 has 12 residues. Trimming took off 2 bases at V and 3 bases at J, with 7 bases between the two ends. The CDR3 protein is CAWSQGDTEAFF. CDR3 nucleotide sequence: TGTGCCTGGAGTCAGGGAGACACTGAAGCTTTCTTT.

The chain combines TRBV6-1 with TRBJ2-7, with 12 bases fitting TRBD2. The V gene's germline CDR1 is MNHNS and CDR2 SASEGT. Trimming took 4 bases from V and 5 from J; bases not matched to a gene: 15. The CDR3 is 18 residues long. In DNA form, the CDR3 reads TGTGCCAGCAGTGGGCCCGCTAGCGGGGGGGCCCATGGCAACGAGCAGTACTTC. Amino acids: CASSGPASGGAHGNEQYF.

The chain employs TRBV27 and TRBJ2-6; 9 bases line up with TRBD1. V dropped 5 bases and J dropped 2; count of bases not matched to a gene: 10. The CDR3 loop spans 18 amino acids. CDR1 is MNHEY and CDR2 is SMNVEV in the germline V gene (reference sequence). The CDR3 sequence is CASSPRRGQGAGANVLTF. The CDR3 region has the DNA TGTGCCAGCAGTCCCCGACGGGGACAGGGAGCTGGGGCCAACGTCCTGACTTTC.

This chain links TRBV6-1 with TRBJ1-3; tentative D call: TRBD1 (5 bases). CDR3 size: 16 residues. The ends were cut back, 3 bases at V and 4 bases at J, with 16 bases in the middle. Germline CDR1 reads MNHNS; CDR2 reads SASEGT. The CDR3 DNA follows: TGTGCCAGCAGTGACCGTAGGGACCCGCCGGGAAACACCATATATTTT. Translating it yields CASSDRRDPPGNTIYF.

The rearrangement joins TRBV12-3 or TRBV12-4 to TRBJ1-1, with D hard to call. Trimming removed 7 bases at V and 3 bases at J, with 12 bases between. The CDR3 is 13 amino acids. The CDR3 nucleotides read TGTGCCAGCACCGCGGTAGCGGACACTGAAGCTTTCTTT. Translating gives CASTAVADTEAFF.

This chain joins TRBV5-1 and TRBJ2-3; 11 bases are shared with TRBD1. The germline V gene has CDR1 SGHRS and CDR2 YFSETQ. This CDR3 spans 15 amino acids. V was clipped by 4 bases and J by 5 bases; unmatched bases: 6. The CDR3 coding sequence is TGCGCCAGCAGCATAGGACAGGGGGCGTTAGATACGCAGTATTTT. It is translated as CASSIGQGALDTQYF.

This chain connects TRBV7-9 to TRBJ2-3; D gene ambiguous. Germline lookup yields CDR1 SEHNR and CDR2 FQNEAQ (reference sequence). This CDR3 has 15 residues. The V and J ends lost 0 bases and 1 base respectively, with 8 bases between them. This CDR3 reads CASSLASPGTDTQYF. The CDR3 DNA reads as TGTGCCAGCAGCTTAGCCAGTCCTGGCACAGATACGCAGTATTTT.

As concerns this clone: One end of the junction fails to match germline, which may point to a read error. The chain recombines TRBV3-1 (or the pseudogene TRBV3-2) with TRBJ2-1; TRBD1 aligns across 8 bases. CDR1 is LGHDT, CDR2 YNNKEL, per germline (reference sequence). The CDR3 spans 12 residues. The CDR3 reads CASSPGQGRGIF. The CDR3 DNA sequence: TGTGCCAGCAGCCCCGGACAGGGAAGGGGGATCTTC.

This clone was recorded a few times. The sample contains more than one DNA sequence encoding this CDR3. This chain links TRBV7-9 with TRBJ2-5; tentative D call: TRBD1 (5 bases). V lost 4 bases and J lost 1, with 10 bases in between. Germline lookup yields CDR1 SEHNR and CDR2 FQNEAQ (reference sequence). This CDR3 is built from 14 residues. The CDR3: CASSSQGGQETQYF. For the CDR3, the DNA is TGTGCCAGCAGCTCCCAGGGCGGCCAAGAGACCCAGTACTTC.

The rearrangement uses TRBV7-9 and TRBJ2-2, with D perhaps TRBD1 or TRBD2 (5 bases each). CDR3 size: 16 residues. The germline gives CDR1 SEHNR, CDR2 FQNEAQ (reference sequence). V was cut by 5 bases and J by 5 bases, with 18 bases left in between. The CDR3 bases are TGTGCCAGCAGCGGAGGCATGTCAGGGCGTACCGGGGAGCTGTTTTTT. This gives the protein CASSGGMSGRTGELFF.